The T cell receptor beta chain described here comes from a study of blood T cell repertoires in COVID-19. Trimming took 6 bases from V and 5 from J; bases not matched to a gene: 6. The CDR3 runs 14 residues. Germline CDR1 reads MDHEN; CDR2 reads SYDVKM. The method was immunoSEQ multiplex PCR; TCRdb's version includes in-frame clones alone and lacks a portion of them. The table lists about 200,000 clones, around 85% of them singletons. The chain recombines TRBV28 with TRBJ1-4; 7 nucleotides line up with TRBD1. The receptor was derived from a man aged 35 to 55 who had recovered from COVID-19. The specimen was PBMCs or T cells enriched from blood (not recorded which). CDR3: CASRPGQLNEKLFF. The CDR3 nucleotides are TGTGCCAGCAGGCCGGGACAGCTGAATGAAAAACTGTTTTTT.